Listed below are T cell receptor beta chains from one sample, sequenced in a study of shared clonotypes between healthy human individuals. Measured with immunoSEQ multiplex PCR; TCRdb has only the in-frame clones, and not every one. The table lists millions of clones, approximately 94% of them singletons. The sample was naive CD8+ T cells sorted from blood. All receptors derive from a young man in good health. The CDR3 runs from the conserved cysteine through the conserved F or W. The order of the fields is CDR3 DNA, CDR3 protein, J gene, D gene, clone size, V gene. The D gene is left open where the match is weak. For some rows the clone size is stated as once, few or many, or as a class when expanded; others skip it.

TGTGCCAGTAGTATATGGGCCTCAGGGAACTATGGCTACACCTTC CASSIWASGNYGYTF TRBJ1-2 . . TRBV19
TGTGCCAGCAGCTTTGGGGACAGCGGCTACGAGCAGTACTTC CASSFGDSGYEQYF TRBJ2-7 TRBD1 . TRBV7-6
TGCGCCAGCAGCCAAAGAGAGGTTACGGAGGGCTACGAGCAGTACTTC CASSQREVTEGYEQYF TRBJ2-7 . . TRBV4-1
TGTGCCAGCAGCTGGAGCCCTAGAGAGGGAGCCGGGGAGCAGTACTTC CASSWSPREGAGEQYF TRBJ2-7 . . TRBV5-6
TGCGCCAGCAGCTACGGACTAGCGGGGGGCAGCCCTTGGACCCAGTACTTC CASSYGLAGGSPWTQYF TRBJ2-5 TRBD2 once TRBV5-1
TGTGCCAGCAGTTCGGACGTCACAGATACGCAGTATTTT CASSSDVTDTQYF TRBJ2-3 . . TRBV28
TGTGCCAGCAGCTCAGGGGGCGGGAGAAACTACGAGCAGTACTTC CASSSGGGRNYEQYF TRBJ2-7 . . TRBV13
TGCACCAGCAGCCAAGGGAAGGGCAGGAGCTCCTATAATTCACCCCTCCACTTT CTSSQGKGRSSYNSPLHF TRBJ1-6 . . TRBV1
TGTGCCAGCAGCCGTGGGGCGGGAGGGACAGATACGCAGTATTTT CASSRGAGGTDTQYF TRBJ2-3 TRBD2 few TRBV6-5
TGCGCCAGCAGCCCCAGACTAGCGGGGTACAATGAGCAGTTCTTC CASSPRLAGYNEQFF TRBJ2-1 TRBD2 once TRBV4-1
TGCGCCAGCAGCCAATTCGGGAGGGAGAGCACAGATACGCAGTATTTT CASSQFGRESTDTQYF TRBJ2-3 TRBD2 . TRBV5-1
TGCGCCAGCAGCCAAGGAGTAAAATCACCCCTCCACTTT CASSQGVKSPLHF TRBJ1-6 . . TRBV4-1
TGTGCCAGCAGTGACTCAGGGGCCTACAATGAGCAGTTCTTC CASSDSGAYNEQFF TRBJ2-1 . . TRBV25-1
TGCGCCAGCAGCCAAGAGACAGTCGAGAATCAGCCCCAGCATTTT CASSQETVENQPQHF TRBJ1-5 . . TRBV4-3
TGTGCCAGCAGTTACCCGACTAGAGACGAGCAGTACTTC CASSYPTRDEQYF TRBJ2-7 . . TRBV6-5
TGTGCCAGCAGTCCCAGCGGAACTAGCACAGATACGCAGTATTTT CASSPSGTSTDTQYF TRBJ2-3 . once TRBV6-5
TGCGCCAGCAGCTTGGCTGAGGAGCAGTACTTC CASSLAEEQYF TRBJ2-7 . many TRBV5-1
TGTGCCAGCAGTAAAAGCGGACAGGGGGCCGACGAGCAGTACTTC CASSKSGQGADEQYF TRBJ2-7 TRBD1 . TRBV13
TGTGCCAGCAGCTTAGCCCAGGGAGGCACTGAAGCTTTCTTT CASSLAQGGTEAFF TRBJ1-1 . . TRBV11-2
TGCGCCAGCTCACAACACAGGGAAGGCTACGAGCAGTACTTC CASSQHREGYEQYF TRBJ2-7 . . TRBV5-1
TGTGCCACCAGCAGACCCAATGGACTAGCCGGATCCTACGAGCAGTACTTC CATSRPNGLAGSYEQYF TRBJ2-7 TRBD2 . TRBV15
TGTGCCAGCAGCTTAGTAGGCCACACTGAAGCTTTCTTT CASSLVGHTEAFF TRBJ1-1 . . TRBV7-9
TGTGCCAGCGCCCCAGGCGGGACAGGGGGAGGCAGCTATGGCTACACCTTC CASAPGGTGGGSYGYTF TRBJ1-2 TRBD1 . TRBV27
TGTGCCAGCACCACAGGACAGGGAATATCACCCCTCCACTTT CASTTGQGISPLHF TRBJ1-6 TRBD1 . TRBV7-2
TGCGCCAGCAGCCAAGTCGGCGGGAGCCAAGAGACCCAGTACTTC CASSQVGGSQETQYF TRBJ2-5 TRBD2 . TRBV4-1
TGTGCCAGCAGTGGTGGATGGCTAGTCGTCGCAGATACGCAGTATTTT CASSGGWLVVADTQYF TRBJ2-3 . once TRBV11-2
TGTGCCAGCAGCGTTGCATCACGAGATACGCAGTATTTT CASSVASRDTQYF TRBJ2-3 . . TRBV9
TGTGCCAGCAGTTTACCAGGATACACTGAAGCTTTCTTT CASSLPGYTEAFF TRBJ1-1 . . TRBV27
TGTGCCAGCAGCTTGGAGCTAGAGCAGTTCTTC CASSLELEQFF TRBJ2-1 . . TRBV5-4
TGTGCCAGCAGTGGTGTTGGGGGGCCCTACGAGCAGTACTTC CASSGVGGPYEQYF TRBJ2-7 . . TRBV2
TGCGCCAGCAGCCAATCCGATCTTTCCGGCAATGTTGAAGCTTTCTTT CASSQSDLSGNVEAFF TRBJ1-1 . . TRBV4-1
TGTGCCTGGACTGGGGTAGGGGGTTCACCCCTCCACTTT CAWTGVGGSPLHF TRBJ1-6 . . TRBV30
TGTGCCAGCAGCATCGGGACAAACTATGGCTACACCTTC CASSIGTNYGYTF TRBJ1-2 . . TRBV5-6
TGCGCCAGCAGCCAAGAACCTAGCGGACTAAATGAGCAGTTCTTC CASSQEPSGLNEQFF TRBJ2-1 TRBD2 . TRBV4-1
TGTGCCAGCAGCTTTCCAGGGGCCTATGGCTACACCTTC CASSFPGAYGYTF TRBJ1-2 . once TRBV5-4
TGCGCCAGCAGCCTGACAGGAAGTAATCAGCCCCAGCATTTT CASSLTGSNQPQHF TRBJ1-5 . . TRBV4-3
TGTGCCAGCAGTTACGAGGGGGACTATGGCTACACCTTC CASSYEGDYGYTF TRBJ1-2 . . TRBV6-6
TGCAGCGTTGGGGCCACGGCTAGCACAGATACGCAGTATTTT CSVGATASTDTQYF TRBJ2-3 . . TRBV29-1
TGCGCCAGCAGTGAAGGGGTTTCGGCAGATACGCAGTATTTT CASSEGVSADTQYF TRBJ2-3 . . TRBV10-1
TGCGCCAGCAGCCAAGCCGGAGAGACCCAGTACTTC CASSQAGETQYF TRBJ2-5 . once TRBV4-1
TGTGCCAGCAGCCTGGACAGTCCCCCTACCAACTATGGCTACACCTTC CASSLDSPPTNYGYTF TRBJ1-2 . . TRBV5-5
TGTGCCAGCAGTTTATCGCAGGGCGATCTAAACAATGAGCAGTTCTTC CASSLSQGDLNNEQFF TRBJ2-1 . . TRBV27
TGCGCCAGCAGTCAGCTCCTATCCAACACCGGGGAGCTGTTTTTT CASSQLLSNTGELFF TRBJ2-2 . few TRBV23-1